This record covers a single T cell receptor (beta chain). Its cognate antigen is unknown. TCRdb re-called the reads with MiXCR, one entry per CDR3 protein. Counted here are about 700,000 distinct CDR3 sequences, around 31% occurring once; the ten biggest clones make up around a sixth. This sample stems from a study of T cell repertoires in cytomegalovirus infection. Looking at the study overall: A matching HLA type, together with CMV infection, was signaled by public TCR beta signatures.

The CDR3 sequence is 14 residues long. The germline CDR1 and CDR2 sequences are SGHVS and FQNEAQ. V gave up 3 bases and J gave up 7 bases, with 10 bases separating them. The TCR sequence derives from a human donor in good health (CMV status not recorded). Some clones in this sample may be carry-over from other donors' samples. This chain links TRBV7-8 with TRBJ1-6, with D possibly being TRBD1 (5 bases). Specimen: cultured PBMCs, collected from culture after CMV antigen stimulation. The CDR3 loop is CASSFREGNSPLHF. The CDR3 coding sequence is TGTGCCAGCAGCTTTAGAGAGGGGAATTCACCCCTCCACTTT.